This T cell receptor (beta chain) appears in the sequencing data of a study of cytomegalovirus exposure and HLA in healthy donors. Findings and limits, study-wide: Later analysis reportedly placed an Asian-associated ancestry cluster below the roughly 690-donor mean in N-insertions. In a later analysis, most CMV-associated TCR beta chains appeared HLA-restricted.

Points on this clone: Its antigen is not known.

Germline CDR1 SNHLY, CDR2 FYNNEI. The V and J ends lost 9 bases and 1 base, in that order; junction bases with no gene match: 7. The CDR3 has 14 amino acids. 13 Jbeta primers and 60 Vbeta primers were used for the PCR. Profiling relied on immunoSEQ multiplex PCR, and the TCRdb table lists in-frame clones only, not all of them. Here the sample spans around 200,000 clones, 84% being singletons. The chain is built from TRBV2 and TRBJ2-5, with 8 bases aligning to TRBD2. The clonotype was recovered from a woman in her 50s in good health and CMV-seropositive. The specimen was PBMCs. Here the CDR3 reads CASSGAGGQETQYF. The DNA of the CDR3 is TGTGCCAGTTCGGGTGCGGGGGGCCAAGAGACCCAGTACTTC.